The 20 T cell receptor beta chains in this list originate from one sample, sequenced in a study of T cells in Graves' hyperthyroidism and ophthalmopathy. TCR beta CDR3 sequences were amplified from RNA transcripts. In the first-round RT-PCR of the TCR CDR3, the HTBI primer set was used. Each CDR3 protein is one row after TCRdb ran MiXCR on the multiplex PCR reads. The sample lists about 640,000 distinct CDR3 sequences; more than 20% were seen once. Sample: blood. Receptor source: a man in his thirties or forties with Graves' ophthalmopathy.

This clonotype showed up many times. This chain links TRBV30 with TRBJ1-1, with D perhaps TRBD1 (5 bases). CDR1 and CDR2 (germline): GTSNPN, SVGIG (reference sequence). V was shortened by 4 bases and J by 1 base, with 13 bases between the two germline ends. The CDR3 runs to 14 residues. As DNA, the CDR3 is TGTGCCTGGACGCGGGCAGGGTGGAACACTGAAGCTTTCTTT. It encodes CAWTRAGWNTEAFF. Looking up the rest from reference TRBV30 and TRBJ1-1 gives the full variable domain: SQTIHQWPATLVQPVGSPLSLECTVEGTSNPNLYWYRQAAGRGLQLLFYSVGIGQISSEVPQNLSASRPQDRQFILSSKKLLLSDSGFYLCAWTRAGWNTEAFFGQGTRLTVV.

This clonotype was seen only a few times. This CDR3 is CAWSVRGGAQPQHF. CDR3 DNA: TGTGCCTGGAGTGTACGGGGGGGCGCGCAGCCCCAGCATTTT. The rearrangement joins TRBV30 to TRBJ1-5; maybe TRBD1 (6 bases). CDR1 is GTSNPN, CDR2 SVGIG, per germline (reference sequence). Trimming pared 0 bases from V and 7 bases from J, leaving 13 bases between. CDR3 length equals 14 residues.

This clonotype was seen only a few times. The V gene is TRBV10-3, the J gene TRBJ2-7; D is uncertain. This CDR3 is 11 amino acids long. Germline V lookup: CDR1 ENHRY, CDR2 SYGVKD. CDR3 residues: CAILVGYEQYF. In DNA, the CDR3 is TGTGCAATCTTAGTCGGCTACGAGCAGTACTTC.

This clonotype came up many times. This sequence joins TRBV2 and TRBJ1-1, with D possibly matching TRBD1 (6 bases). The V gene's germline CDR1 is SNHLY and CDR2 FYNNEI. The CDR3 has 16 amino acids. The V end was cut by 2 bases, the J end by 1 base, with 14 bases between. DNA for the CDR3: TGTGCCAGCAGTGAATTTAGTCGGGGGGCGAACACTGAAGCTTTCTTT. Translated: CASSEFSRGANTEAFF.

This clonotype was counted only a few times. The chain links TRBV4-1 to TRBJ2-3, with 11 bases matching TRBD1. This CDR3 spans 14 amino acids. Germline assignment: CDR1 MGHRA and CDR2 YSYEKL. After removal of 4 bases from V and 6 bases from J, the junction contained 3 bases not matched to a gene. The CDR3 DNA sequence: TGCGCCAGCAGCCTTCGGGACAGGGGGGATACGCAGTATTTT. It translates to CASSLRDRGDTQYF.

This clonotype has ten or more counts. The rearrangement links TRBV30 to TRBJ1-1; D remains ambiguous. The germline V gene has CDR1 GTSNPN and CDR2 SVGIG (reference sequence). Trimming removed 0 bases from V and 10 bases from J, with 12 bases in between. This CDR3 is built from 12 residues. CDR3 bases: TGTGCCTGGAGTGTAGATAGTTTCTCAGCTTTCTTT. It is translated as CAWSVDSFSAFF.

The J gene is TRBJ2-7, the V gene TRBV28, with D possibly called TRBD1 or TRBD2 (5 bases each). The CDR3 has 14 residues. The V gene lost 5 bases and the J gene lost 2 bases, with 13 bases spanning the gap. The germline V gene has CDR1 MDHEN and CDR2 SYDVKM. The CDR3: CASSIGTQAYEQYF. CDR3 bases: TGTGCCAGCAGTATCGGGACCCAGGCCTACGAGCAGTACTTC.

This sequence joins TRBV29-1 and TRBJ2-1; 11 positions agree with TRBD1. CDR1 is SQVTM, CDR2 ANQGSEA, per germline. Trimming cost V 3 bases and J 2 bases; bases outside gene matches: 6. The CDR3 covers 16 residues. Here the CDR3 DNA reads TGCAGCGTTGAGTCTAGGACAGGGGGCGCCTACAATGAGCAGTTCTTC. Protein: CSVESRTGGAYNEQFF.

This clonotype was seen only a few times. The rearrangement links TRBV12-3 or TRBV12-4 to TRBJ2-1; a weak D match, TRBD1 (5 bases). The CDR3 is 17 residues long. V shed 3 bases and J shed 5 bases, with 20 bases lying between them. The CDR3 here is CASSFVNGASGNNEQFF. The CDR3 DNA reads TGTGCCAGCAGTTTCGTTAATGGGGCGTCGGGTAACAATGAGCAGTTCTTC.

Only a few counts were recorded for this clonotype. The J gene is TRBJ1-1, the V gene TRBV3-1; TRBD1 aligns across 7 bases. Unmatched junction bases numbered 10, after V lost 4 bases and J lost 2 bases. CDR3 length: 16 amino acids. Per the germline V gene, CDR1 is LGHDT and CDR2 is YNNKEL (reference sequence). CDR3 nucleotides: TGTGCCAGCAGCCCCAGACAGGGCTACCTCAACACTGAAGCTTTCTTT. Translating it yields CASSPRQGYLNTEAFF.

The sample holds many counts of this clonotype. The chain couples TRBV6-2 or TRBV6-3 to TRBJ2-7; D gene ambiguous. Germline V gene lookup returns CDR1 MNHEY and CDR2 SVGEGT. This CDR3 region has 14 residues. The V gene lost 7 bases and the J gene lost 0 bases, with 13 bases spanning the gap. The CDR3 loop reads CASTPPRSSYEQYF. The CDR3 bases are TGTGCCAGCACCCCACCAAGAAGCTCCTACGAGCAGTACTTC.

This clonotype was found a few times. The rearrangement links TRBV12-3 or TRBV12-4 to TRBJ2-1; D is ambiguous. The CDR3 consists of 15 residues. Trimming took 3 bases from V and 7 from J, leaving 16 bases between them. CDR3 amino acids: CASSFVYNSGNEQFF. In DNA, the CDR3 is TGTGCCAGCAGTTTCGTATACAACAGTGGAAATGAGCAGTTCTTC.

This clonotype was seen ten or more times. The V call is TRBV30, the J call TRBJ2-7, with D possibly being TRBD1 (5 bases). The CDR3 has 11 residues. The germline gives CDR1 GTSNPN, CDR2 SVGIG (reference sequence). V gave up 0 bases and J gave up 9 bases, with 9 bases separating them. CDR3 nucleotide sequence: TGTGCCTGGAGTGTCAGGGTGGGGCAGTACTTC. Translated: CAWSVRVGQYF.

This clonotype was recorded at least ten times. The chain couples TRBV28 to TRBJ2-5; 10 bases line up with TRBD2. Germline lookup yields CDR1 MDHEN and CDR2 SYDVKM. This CDR3 comprises 17 residues. The V and J ends lost 2 bases and 3 bases, in that order; junction bases with no gene match: 9. CDR3 amino acids: CASSLGKTSGLEETQYF. The CDR3 DNA is TGTGCCAGCAGTTTAGGGAAGACTAGCGGGCTAGAAGAGACCCAGTACTTC.

This clonotype was picked up many times. V and J are TRBV2 and TRBJ2-1; 8 bases are a match to TRBD1. Germline loops: CDR1 SNHLY, CDR2 FYNNEI. V shed 8 bases and J 6 bases; nucleotides not matched to a gene: 12. There are 15 residues in the CDR3. In DNA, the CDR3 is TGTGCCAGCTGTACCGGGACAGGTTCAATCAATGAGCAGTTCTTC. Encoded protein: CASCTGTGSINEQFF. The variable domain in full, completed from reference TRBV2 and TRBJ2-1, reads EPEVTQTPSHQVTQMGQEVILRCVPISNHLYFYWYRQILGQKVEFLVSFYNNEISEKSEIFDDQFSVERPDGSNFTLKIRSTKLEDSAMYFCASCTGTGSINEQFFGPGTRLTVL.

A few counts support this clonotype. The gene calls are TRBV29-1 and TRBJ2-7; 9 bases match TRBD1. The germline CDR1 and CDR2 sequences are SQVTM and ANQGSEA. Losses at the gene ends were 8 bases for V and 1 base for J; bases not matched to a gene: 12. This CDR3 is 15 amino acids long. The CDR3 here is CSIARGTGPSYEQYF. The CDR3 DNA follows: TGCAGCATTGCCAGAGGGACAGGGCCTTCCTACGAGCAGTACTTC.

On this clonotype itself: Mismatch with germline at one junction end may stem from a read error. V usage is TRBV18 and J usage is TRBJ2-7; weak D call: TRBD1 (5 bases). The CDR3 is 14 residues long. Germline loops: CDR1 KGHSH, CDR2 LQKENI. The CDR3 reads CASPPQGNVVEQYF. CDR3 in DNA: TGTGCCAGCCCACCCCAGGGAAATGTGGTCGAGCAGTACTTC. The full variable domain, its missing parts supplied by reference TRBV18 and TRBJ2-7, is NAGVMQNPRHLVRRRGQEARLRCSPMKGHSHVYWYRQLPEEGLKFMVYLQKENIIDESGMPKERFSAEFPKEGPSILRIQQVVRGDSAAYFCASPPQGNVVEQYFGPGTRLTVT.

The chain couples TRBV27 to TRBJ2-1; 12 nucleotides match TRBD2. CDR3 size: 16 residues. The germline CDR1 and CDR2 sequences are MNHEY and SMNVEV (reference sequence). The trim removed 5 bases at V and 7 bases at J, leaving 9 bases unmatched. The CDR3 DNA sequence: TGTGCCAGCAGTCCCCTAGCTAGCGGGAGGGGAAATGAGCAGTTCTTC. It specifies CASSPLASGRGNEQFF.

This clonotype was seen at least ten times. V usage is TRBV5-1 and J usage is TRBJ2-3; 7 bases align to TRBD2. CDR1 and CDR2 (germline): SGHRS, YFSETQ. The V and J ends lost 5 bases and 3 bases, in that order; junction bases with no gene match: 6. The CDR3 length is 14 residues. This CDR3 reads CASSGREVTDTQYF. DNA of the CDR3: TGCGCCAGCAGTGGCCGGGAGGTAACAGATACGCAGTATTTT.

The J gene is TRBJ2-3, the V gene TRBV27, with D uncertain. The CDR3 contains 14 residues. V lost 0 bases, J lost 4 bases, and 8 bases lay in between. CDR1 is MNHEY and CDR2 is SMNVEV in the germline V gene (reference sequence). The CDR3 region has the DNA TGTGCCAGCAGTTTATCGGGGTTTCCAGATACGCAGTATTTT. Amino acids: CASSLSGFPDTQYF.